This TCR beta chain originates from a study of T cells after posttransplantation cyclophosphamide. Regarding the study as a whole: Blood and skin or GI T cell repertoires showed limited TRB overlap. Later post-transplant blood repertoires were often dominated by donor CD8+ memory clones. After PTCy, TRB diversity resembled that of CNI/methotrexate controls.

CDR3 length: 13 residues. V was shortened by 1 base and J by 5 bases, with 8 bases between the two germline ends. Germline-derived CDR1 and CDR2 are SEHNR and FQNEAQ (reference sequence). A word on this clone: The antigen is undetermined.

Measured with immunoSEQ multiplex PCR; TCRdb has only the in-frame clones, and not every one. Of about 52,000 clones detected, around 83% appear once; the ten largest clones hold around 2.8%. The source is a young man with a blood cancer, CMV-positive, and with a related stem cell donor. The sample taken for sequencing was PBMCs. This rearrangement joins TRBV7-9 to TRBJ2-5; D is unclear. CDR3 DNA: TGTGCCAGCAGCTTAGGTGTTTCGGAGACCCAGTACTTC. Its translation: CASSLGVSETQYF.